One sample yielded the 10 T cell receptor beta chains listed below, sequenced in a study of early T cells in non-severe SARS-CoV-2 infection. TCRdb independently ran MiXCR on the 5' RACE reads; one entry per CDR3 protein. The sample lists about 69,000 distinct CDR3 sequences, 9.5% occurring once. Material: whole blood. Receptors originate from an adult who was a healthcare worker with PCR-confirmed SARS-CoV-2 infection or an uninfected control (not recorded which).

The chain joins TRBV7-8 to TRBJ2-1; unclear D gene. Germline V CDR1 and CDR2: SGHVS, FQNEAQ. Deletions cut 8 bases from V and 7 bases from J, with 15 bases between. This CDR3 is built from 13 residues. Written as DNA, the CDR3 is TGTGCCAGCTTCCTTAGAAGCCGAAATGAGCAGTTCTTC. Amino acid sequence: CASFLRSRNEQFF.

This clonotype was seen only a few times. The chain links TRBV7-8 to TRBJ2-1; TRBD1 agrees at 12 bases. Trimming at V came to 4 bases and at J to 0 bases, leaving 16 bases not matched to a gene. The CDR3 covers 21 residues. Looked up from germline, CDR1 is SGHVS and CDR2 is FQNEAQ. The CDR3 nucleotides read TGTGCCAGCAGCTCCAGAACCACTCTAGGGACAGGGGGCAGCTCCTACAATGAGCAGTTCTTC. Its translation is CASSSRTTLGTGGSSYNEQFF.

This clonotype has only a few counts. V is TRBV5-1 and J is TRBJ2-7; 7 nucleotides line up with TRBD1. Germline V gene data show CDR1 as SGHRS and CDR2 as YFSETQ. Trimming took 4 bases from V and 4 from J; bases not matched to a gene: 11. The CDR3 totals 15 residues. Here the CDR3 DNA reads TGCGCCAGCAGCATAGGGACAGCTGGCCTGTACGAGCAGTACTTC. This translates into CASSIGTAGLYEQYF.

The V and J genes are TRBV10-3 and TRBJ2-3, with a tentative D call TRBD2 (7 bases). V lost 8 bases and J 5 bases, leaving 14 bases between the germline ends. The CDR3 length is 13 residues. Germline CDR1 and CDR2: ENHRY and SYGVKD. CDR3 loop: CAIGGGSGDTQYF. Written as DNA, the CDR3 is TGTGCCATCGGGGGCGGGAGCGGAGATACGCAGTATTTT.

V and J are TRBV7-2 and TRBJ2-3; TRBD2 aligns across 12 bases. This CDR3 has 16 amino acids. Unmatched junction bases numbered 4, after V lost 4 bases and J lost 2 bases. Per germline, CDR1 SGHTA and CDR2 FQGNSA. The DNA for the CDR3 is TGTGCCAGCAGCTCTCGACTAGCGGGGGTCACAGATACGCAGTATTTT. Translating it yields CASSSRLAGVTDTQYF.

The chain employs TRBV7-9 and TRBJ2-1; D uncertain. This CDR3 comprises 14 residues. Per the germline V gene, CDR1 is SEHNR and CDR2 is FQNEAQ (reference sequence). Trimming pared 1 base from V and 3 bases from J, leaving 7 bases between. In DNA form, the CDR3 reads TGTGCCAGCAGCTTAGACTCCATCTACAATGAGCAGTTCTTC. It codes for CASSLDSIYNEQFF.

The chain employs TRBV24-1 and TRBJ2-1, with D perhaps matching TRBD1 (5 bases). V was pared by 4 bases and J by 7 bases, with 16 bases between. This CDR3 spans 15 amino acids. Germline CDR1 reads KGHDR; CDR2 reads SFDVKD. CDR3: CATSDKSTVLNEQFF. The CDR3 DNA is TGTGCCACCAGTGACAAGTCGACAGTATTGAATGAGCAGTTCTTC.

In this sample, this clonotype turned up a few times. This chain links TRBV29-1 with TRBJ2-1; 12 positions agree with TRBD1. V was clipped by 7 bases and J by 9 bases; unmatched bases: 7. The CDR3 is 13 residues long. Germline CDR1 is SQVTM and CDR2 is ANQGSEA. DNA for the CDR3: TGCAGCGGGGGACAGGGGGCGCAGACTGAGCAGTTCTTC. Its translation: CSGGQGAQTEQFF.

A few counts support this clonotype. The chain uses TRBV6-1 and TRBJ1-1; D not resolved. Germline CDR1 is MNHNS and CDR2 is SASEGT. Trimming left V 5 bases short and J 1 base short, with 8 bases between. CDR3 length: 13 residues. The CDR3 protein is CASSIDWNTEAFF. The DNA of the CDR3 is TGTGCCAGCAGTATAGATTGGAACACTGAAGCTTTCTTT.

This clonotype appeared many times. The chain employs TRBV15 and TRBJ2-7; D ambiguous. V gave up 2 bases and J gave up 7 bases, with 12 bases separating them. The germline gives CDR1 LNHNV, CDR2 YYDKDF (reference sequence). The CDR3 runs 13 residues. CDR3 bases: TGTGCCACCAGCAGATCCGGACCCCTGGAGCAGTACTTC. Translation: CATSRSGPLEQYF.